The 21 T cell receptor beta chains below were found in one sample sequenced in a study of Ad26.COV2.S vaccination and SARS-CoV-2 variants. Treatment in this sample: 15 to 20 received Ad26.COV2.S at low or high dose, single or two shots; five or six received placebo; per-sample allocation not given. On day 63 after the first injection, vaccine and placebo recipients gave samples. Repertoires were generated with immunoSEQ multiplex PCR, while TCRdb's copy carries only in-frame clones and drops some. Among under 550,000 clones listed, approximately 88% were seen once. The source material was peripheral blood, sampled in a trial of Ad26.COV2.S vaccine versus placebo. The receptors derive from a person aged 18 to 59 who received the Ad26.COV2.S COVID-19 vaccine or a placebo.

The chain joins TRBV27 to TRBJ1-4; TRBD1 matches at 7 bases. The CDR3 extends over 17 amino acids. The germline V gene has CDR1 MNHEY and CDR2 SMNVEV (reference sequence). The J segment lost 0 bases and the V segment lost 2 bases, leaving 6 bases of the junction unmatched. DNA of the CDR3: TGTGCCAGCAGTTTACACCAGGGGGATGCAACTAATGAAAAACTGTTTTTT. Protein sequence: CASSLHQGDATNEKLFF.

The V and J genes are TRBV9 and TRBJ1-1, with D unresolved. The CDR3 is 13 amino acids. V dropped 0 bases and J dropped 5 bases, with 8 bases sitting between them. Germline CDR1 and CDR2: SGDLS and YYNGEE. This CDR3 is CASSVALGTEAFF. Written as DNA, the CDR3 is TGTGCCAGCAGCGTAGCTCTGGGGACTGAAGCTTTCTTT. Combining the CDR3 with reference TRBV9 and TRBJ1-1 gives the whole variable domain DSGVTQTPKHLITATGQRVTLRCSPRSGDLSVYWYQQSLDQGLQFLIQYYNGEERAKGNILERFSAQQFPDLHSELNLSSLELGDSALYFCASSVALGTEAFFGQGTRLTVV.

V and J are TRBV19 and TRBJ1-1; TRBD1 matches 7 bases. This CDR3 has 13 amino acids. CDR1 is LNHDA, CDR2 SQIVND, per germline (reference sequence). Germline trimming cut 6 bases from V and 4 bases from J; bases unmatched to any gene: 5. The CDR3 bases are TGTGCCAGTAGGGCATCAGGGGGCACTGAAGCTTTCTTT. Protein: CASRASGGTEAFF.

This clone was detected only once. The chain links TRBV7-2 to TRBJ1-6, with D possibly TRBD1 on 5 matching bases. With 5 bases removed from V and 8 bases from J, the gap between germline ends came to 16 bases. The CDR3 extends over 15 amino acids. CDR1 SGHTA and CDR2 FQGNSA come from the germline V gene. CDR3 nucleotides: TGTGCCAGCAGCGTAGGGGCCCTGGGGTATTCACCCCTCCACTTT. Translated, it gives CASSVGALGYSPLHF. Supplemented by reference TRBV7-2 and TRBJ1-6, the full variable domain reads GAGVSQSPSNKVTEKGKDVELRCDPISGHTALYWYRQSLGQGLEFLIYFQGNSAPDKSGLPSDRFSAERTGGSVSTLTIQRTQQEDSAVYLCASSVGALGYSPLHFGNGTRLTVT.

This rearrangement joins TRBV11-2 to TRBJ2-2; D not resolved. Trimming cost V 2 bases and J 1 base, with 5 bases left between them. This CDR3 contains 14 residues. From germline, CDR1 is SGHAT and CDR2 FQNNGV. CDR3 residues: CASSLTGNTGELFF. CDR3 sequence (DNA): TGTGCCAGCAGCTTAACTGGGAACACCGGGGAGCTGTTTTTT.

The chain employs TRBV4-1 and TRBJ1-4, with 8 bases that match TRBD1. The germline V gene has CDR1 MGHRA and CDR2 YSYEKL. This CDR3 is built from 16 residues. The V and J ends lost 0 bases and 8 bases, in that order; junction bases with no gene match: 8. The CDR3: CASSQEQGGRREKLFF. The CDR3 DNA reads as TGCGCCAGCAGCCAAGAACAGGGGGGGCGTCGGGAAAAACTGTTTTTT.

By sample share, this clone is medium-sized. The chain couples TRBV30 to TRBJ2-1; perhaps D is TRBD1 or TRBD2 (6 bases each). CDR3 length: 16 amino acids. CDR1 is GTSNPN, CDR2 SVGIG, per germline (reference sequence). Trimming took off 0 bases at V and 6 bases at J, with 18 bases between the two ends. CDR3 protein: CAWSVLDGGATNEQFF. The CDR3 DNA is TGTGCCTGGAGTGTATTGGACGGGGGCGCTACCAATGAGCAGTTCTTC.

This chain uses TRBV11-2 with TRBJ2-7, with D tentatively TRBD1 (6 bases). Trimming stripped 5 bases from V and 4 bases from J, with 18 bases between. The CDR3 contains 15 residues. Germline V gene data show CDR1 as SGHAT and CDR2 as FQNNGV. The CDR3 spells CASSQGTIPTYEQYF. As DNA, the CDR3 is TGTGCCAGCAGCCAGGGGACCATACCTACTTACGAGCAGTACTTC.

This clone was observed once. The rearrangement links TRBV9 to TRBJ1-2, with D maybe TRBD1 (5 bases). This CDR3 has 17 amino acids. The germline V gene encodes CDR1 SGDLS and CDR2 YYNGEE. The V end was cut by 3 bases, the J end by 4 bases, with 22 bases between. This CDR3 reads CASSDQRDPGPGYGYTF. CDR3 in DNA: TGTGCCAGCAGCGACCAGCGGGACCCAGGACCTGGCTATGGCTACACCTTC.

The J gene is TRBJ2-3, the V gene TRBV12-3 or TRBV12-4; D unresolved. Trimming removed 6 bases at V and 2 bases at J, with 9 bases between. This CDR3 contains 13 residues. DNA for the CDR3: TGTGCCAGCAGGTTAAGAAACACAGATACGCAGTATTTT. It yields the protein CASRLRNTDTQYF.

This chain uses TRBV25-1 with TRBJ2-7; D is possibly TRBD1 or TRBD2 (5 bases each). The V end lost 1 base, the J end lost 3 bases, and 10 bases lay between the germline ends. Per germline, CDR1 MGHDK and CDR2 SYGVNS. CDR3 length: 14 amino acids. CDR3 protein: CASSESGSVYEQYF. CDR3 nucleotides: TGTGCCAGCAGTGAATCAGGGAGCGTCTACGAGCAGTACTTC.

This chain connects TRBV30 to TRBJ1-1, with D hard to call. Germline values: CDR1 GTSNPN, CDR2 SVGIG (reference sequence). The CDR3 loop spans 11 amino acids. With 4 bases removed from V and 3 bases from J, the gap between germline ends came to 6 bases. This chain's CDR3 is CAWNGYTEAFF. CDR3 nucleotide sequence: TGTGCCTGGAACGGGTACACTGAAGCTTTCTTT.

The CDR3 DNA follows: TGTGCCAGCAGCTTGCTAGCGGCTAGCACAGATACGCAGTATTTT. Translated: CASSLLAASTDTQYF. The rearrangement uses TRBV5-5 and TRBJ2-3; 7 bases agree with TRBD2. There are 15 residues in the CDR3. Trimming took 1 base from V and 0 from J; bases not matched to a gene: 2. CDR1 and CDR2 (germline): SGHKS, YYEKEE (reference sequence).

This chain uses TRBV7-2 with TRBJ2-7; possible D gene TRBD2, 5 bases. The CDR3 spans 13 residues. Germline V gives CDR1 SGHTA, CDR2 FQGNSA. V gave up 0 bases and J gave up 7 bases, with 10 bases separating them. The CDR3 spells CASSLAWRTEQYF. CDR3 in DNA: TGTGCCAGCAGCTTAGCTTGGCGGACTGAGCAGTACTTC. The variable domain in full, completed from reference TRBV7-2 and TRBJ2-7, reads GAGVSQSPSNKVTEKGKDVELRCDPISGHTALYWYRQSLGQGLEFLIYFQGNSAPDKSGLPSDRFSAERTGGSVSTLTIQRTQQEDSAVYLCASSLAWRTEQYFGPGTRLTVT.

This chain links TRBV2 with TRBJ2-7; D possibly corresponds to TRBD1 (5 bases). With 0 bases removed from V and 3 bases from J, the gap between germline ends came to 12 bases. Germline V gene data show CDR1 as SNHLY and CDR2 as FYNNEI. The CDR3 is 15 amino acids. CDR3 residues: CASSEATAGSYEQYF. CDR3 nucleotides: TGTGCCAGCAGTGAAGCGACAGCCGGTAGCTACGAGCAGTACTTC.

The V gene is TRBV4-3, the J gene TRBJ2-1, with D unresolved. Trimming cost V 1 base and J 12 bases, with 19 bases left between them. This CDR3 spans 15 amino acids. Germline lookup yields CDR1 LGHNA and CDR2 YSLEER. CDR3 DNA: TGCGCCAGCAGCCAAGGGGGTTTAGGAAGCGTCCGGCAGTTCTTC. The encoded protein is CASSQGGLGSVRQFF.

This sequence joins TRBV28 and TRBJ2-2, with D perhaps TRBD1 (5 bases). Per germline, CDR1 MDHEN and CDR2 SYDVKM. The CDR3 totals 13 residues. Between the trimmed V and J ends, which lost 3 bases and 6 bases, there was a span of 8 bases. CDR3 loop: CASSLQGAGELFF. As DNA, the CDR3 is TGTGCCAGCAGTTTGCAGGGCGCCGGGGAGCTGTTTTTT.

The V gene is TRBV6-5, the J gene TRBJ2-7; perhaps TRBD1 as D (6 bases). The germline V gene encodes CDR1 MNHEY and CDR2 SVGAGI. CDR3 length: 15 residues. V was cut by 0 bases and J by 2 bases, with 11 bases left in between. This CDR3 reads CASSYSGGSPYEQYF. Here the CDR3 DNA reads TGTGCCAGCAGTTACTCAGGGGGTAGCCCCTACGAGCAGTACTTC.

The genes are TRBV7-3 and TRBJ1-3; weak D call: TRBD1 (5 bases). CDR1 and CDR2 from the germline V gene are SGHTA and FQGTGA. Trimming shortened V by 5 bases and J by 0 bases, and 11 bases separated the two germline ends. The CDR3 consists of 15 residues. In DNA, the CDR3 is TGTGCCAGCAGCCCCGGGGGAGACTCTGGAAACACCATATATTTT. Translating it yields CASSPGGDSGNTIYF.

The CDR3 DNA reads as TGTGCCAGCAGCTTTGGGATCGGCTTGGAGACCCAGTACTTC. It encodes CASSFGIGLETQYF. V usage is TRBV11-2 and J usage is TRBJ2-5; D is ambiguous. Germline V CDR1 and CDR2: SGHAT, FQNNGV. The V gene lost 3 bases and the J gene lost 5 bases, with 13 bases spanning the gap. The CDR3 runs to 14 residues.

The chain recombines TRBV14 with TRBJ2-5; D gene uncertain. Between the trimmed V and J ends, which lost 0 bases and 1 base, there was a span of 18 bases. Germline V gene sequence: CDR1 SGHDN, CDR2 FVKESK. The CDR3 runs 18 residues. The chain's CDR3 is CASSQEAKALTSQETQYF. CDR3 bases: TGTGCCAGCAGCCAAGAAGCCAAGGCCCTCACCTCCCAAGAGACCCAGTACTTC.